This is a list of T cell receptor beta chains from one sample in a study of T-cell memory formation after mild COVID-19. TCRdb reanalysed the 5' RACE reads using MiXCR and keeps one entry per CDR3 protein. The profile shows fewer than 600,000 distinct CDR3 sequences, about 20% of them singletons. Sequenced: PBMCs or a T cell subset sorted from them (not recorded which). Every receptor here comes from an adult woman who had mild COVID-19 (a few samples of this study predate the infection). Cell type and time point are not known. Both conserved end residues are part of each CDR3. Fields, in order: D gene, J gene, V gene, clone size, CDR3 protein, CDR3 DNA. The D gene is left open where the match is weak. Clone size is shown for a subset of rows, as once, few, many or a class of expanded clone.

d_gene: TRBD1; j_gene: TRBJ2-1; v_gene: TRBV11-2; abundance: many; CDR3aa: CASSLGSVWTGQNEQFF; CDR3nt: TGTGCCAGCAGCTTAGGAAGTGTCTGGACAGGGCAGAATGAGCAGTTCTTC
d_gene: -; j_gene: TRBJ2-2; v_gene: TRBV7-2; abundance: -; CDR3aa: CASSLEAGPPGELFF; CDR3nt: TGTGCCAGCAGCTTAGAAGCGGGCCCTCCCGGGGAGCTGTTTTTT
d_gene: TRBD2; j_gene: TRBJ2-1; v_gene: TRBV12-3/TRBV12-4; abundance: few; CDR3aa: CASSFGGGIAGVSYNEQFF; CDR3nt: TGTGCCAGCAGTTTCGGCGGGGGCATAGCGGGAGTCTCCTACAATGAGCAGTTCTTC
d_gene: -; j_gene: TRBJ1-3; v_gene: TRBV6-5; abundance: few; CDR3aa: CASSYSSIEGVTTSGNDRNTIYF; CDR3nt: TGTGCCAGCAGTTACTCGTCCATTGAGGGAGTCACCACATCTGGAAATGATAGAAACACCATATATTTT
d_gene: TRBD1; j_gene: TRBJ1-2; v_gene: TRBV20-1; abundance: -; CDR3aa: CSARLLPGQGNGYTF; CDR3nt: TGCAGTGCTAGGCTTTTACCGGGACAGGGGAATGGCTACACCTTC
d_gene: -; j_gene: TRBJ1-2; v_gene: TRBV30; abundance: -; CDR3aa: CAWSVGGGYGYTF; CDR3nt: TGTGCCTGGAGTGTTGGGGGTGGCTATGGCTACACCTTC
d_gene: -; j_gene: TRBJ1-1; v_gene: TRBV6-2/TRBV6-3; abundance: -; CDR3aa: CASSLPNTEAFF; CDR3nt: TGTGCCAGCAGCCTCCCCAACACTGAAGCTTTCTTT
d_gene: -; j_gene: TRBJ1-2; v_gene: TRBV19; abundance: -; CDR3aa: CASIGTSLYGYTF; CDR3nt: TGTGCCAGTATCGGGACATCCCTCTATGGCTACACCTTC
d_gene: -; j_gene: TRBJ1-2; v_gene: TRBV20-1; abundance: few; CDR3aa: CSVPSGSLGSYGYTF; CDR3nt: TGCAGTGTCCCTTCCGGGTCTCTTGGGAGCTATGGCTACACCTTC
d_gene: -; j_gene: TRBJ2-3; v_gene: TRBV15; abundance: -; CDR3aa: CATSGTSRADTQYF; CDR3nt: TGTGCCACCAGCGGAACTAGCCGGGCAGATACGCAGTATTTT
d_gene: -; j_gene: TRBJ2-3; v_gene: TRBV10-3; abundance: -; CDR3aa: CAISDRETDTQYF; CDR3nt: TGTGCCATCAGTGATCGAGAGACAGATACGCAGTATTTT
d_gene: -; j_gene: TRBJ2-3; v_gene: TRBV3-1; abundance: few; CDR3aa: CASSHRLDSAQDTQYF; CDR3nt: TGTGCCAGCAGCCACAGACTAGACTCTGCACAAGATACGCAGTATTTT
d_gene: -; j_gene: TRBJ2-4; v_gene: TRBV2; abundance: -; CDR3aa: CASRGHWATGAKNIQYF; CDR3nt: TGTGCCAGCAGAGGACATTGGGCTACTGGGGCCAAAAACATTCAGTACTTC